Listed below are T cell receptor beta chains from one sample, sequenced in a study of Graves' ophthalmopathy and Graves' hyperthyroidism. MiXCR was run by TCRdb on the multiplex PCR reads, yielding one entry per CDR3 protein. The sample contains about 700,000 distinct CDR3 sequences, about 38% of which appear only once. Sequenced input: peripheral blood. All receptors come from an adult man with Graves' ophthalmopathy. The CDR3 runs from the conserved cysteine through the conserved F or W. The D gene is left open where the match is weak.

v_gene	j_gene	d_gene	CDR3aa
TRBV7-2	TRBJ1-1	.	CASGTGGPSTEAFF
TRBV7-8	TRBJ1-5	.	CASSHDGQLQHF
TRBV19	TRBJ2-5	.	CAPREGDQETQYF
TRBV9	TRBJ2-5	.	CASSGRGSPQETQYF
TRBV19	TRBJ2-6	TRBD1	CASSIGPGGVGETF
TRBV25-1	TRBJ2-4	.	CASTEHNIQYF
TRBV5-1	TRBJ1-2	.	CASSSDGNYDLNYGYTF
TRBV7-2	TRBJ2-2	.	CASSLGHITGELFF
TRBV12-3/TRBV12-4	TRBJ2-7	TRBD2	CASTTLAGGPYEQYF
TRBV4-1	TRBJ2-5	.	CASSQALPETQYF
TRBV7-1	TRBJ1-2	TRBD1	CASSLRQGVAFYGYTF
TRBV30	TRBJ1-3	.	CAYKVNGNTIYF
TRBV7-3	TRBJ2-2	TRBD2	CASSPKYLAENTRELFF
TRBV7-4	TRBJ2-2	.	CASSSTRWELFF
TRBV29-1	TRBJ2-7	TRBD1	CSARQGITYEQYF
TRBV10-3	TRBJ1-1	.	CASSRWRDTEAFF
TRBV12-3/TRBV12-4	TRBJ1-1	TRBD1	CASSLTGQGPEAFF
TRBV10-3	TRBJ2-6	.	CAISGESSGVNVLTF
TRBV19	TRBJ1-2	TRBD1	CASSRDRGPYGYTF
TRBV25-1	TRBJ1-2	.	CASRGQRALWGYTF
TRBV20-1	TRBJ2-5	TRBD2	CSASKREGLETQYF
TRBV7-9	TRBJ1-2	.	CASSFSTDGYTF
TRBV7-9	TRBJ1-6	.	CASSSGGLNSPLHF
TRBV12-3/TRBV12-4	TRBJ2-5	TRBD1	CASRPGQQETQYF
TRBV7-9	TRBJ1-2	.	CASSPWSDQGGYTF
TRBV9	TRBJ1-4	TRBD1	CASSVVDRGGEKLFF
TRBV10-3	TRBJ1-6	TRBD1	CAISPTGGHSPLHF
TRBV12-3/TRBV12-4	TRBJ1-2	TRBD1	CASGFRQGAYGYTF
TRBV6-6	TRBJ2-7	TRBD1	CASRRGTGGSEYEQYF
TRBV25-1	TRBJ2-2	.	CASSDGHPFAGELFF
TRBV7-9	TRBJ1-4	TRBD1	CASSSQGAATNEKLFF
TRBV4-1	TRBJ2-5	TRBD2	CASSQVGGVETQYF
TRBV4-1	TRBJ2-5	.	CASSQDQWGQETQYF
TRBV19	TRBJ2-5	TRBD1	CASSIQGQYQETQYF
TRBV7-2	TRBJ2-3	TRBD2	CASSLTSGSDTQYF
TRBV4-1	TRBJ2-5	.	CASSQAMMETQYF